This entry concerns a single TCR beta chain. The data were obtained in a study of control samples from healthy donors and cancer patients. The trim removed 0 bases at V and 4 bases at J, leaving 13 bases unmatched. This CDR3 is 17 amino acids long. Germline CDR1 is SQVTM and CDR2 is ANQGSEA. Clones were read by immunoSEQ multiplex PCR, and TCRdb kept only the in-frame ones, dropping some. Seen here are roughly 84,000 clones, approximately 89% observed once, and the top ten hold approximately 7.2%. The sample comprised blood. V is TRBV29-1 and J is TRBJ1-2; 8 bases are shared with TRBD1. This TCR came from a man in his forties or fifties in good health. Here the CDR3 DNA reads TGCAGCGTTGAAGATGAGGGGACAGGAGATTCTTTCTATGGCTACACCTTC. Translation gives CSVEDEGTGDSFYGYTF.